The source of this T cell receptor (beta chain) is a study of OX40 agonist ivuxolimab in advanced cancers. Study background: Patients got intravenous ivuxolimab at 0.01 to 10 mg/kg every 2 weeks.

This clone is a singleton in its sample. Patients were ruled out by autoimmune disease history or systemic immunosuppression. Sequenced by immunoSEQ multiplex PCR; TCRdb stores in-frame clones only, minus some. The data hold 95,000 to 150,000 clones, with approximately 92% observed a single time. V lost 1 base to trimming and J lost 1 base; unmatched junction nucleotides: 8. Per the germline V gene, CDR1 is MNHEY and CDR2 is SMNVEV (reference sequence). CDR3 size: 18 residues. V is TRBV27 and J is TRBJ2-3; 10 nucleotides align to TRBD2. This sequence originates from an adult with an advanced solid tumor such as melanoma, head and neck, liver or kidney cancer. This specimen consisted of CD4+ or CD8+ T cells sorted from blood, obtained in a trial of the OX40 agonist ivuxolimab. For the CDR3, the DNA is TGTGCCAGCAGTTTATTCGGCTTTAGCGGGGGGCGCACAGATACGCAGTATTTT. Translated: CASSLFGFSGGRTDTQYF.